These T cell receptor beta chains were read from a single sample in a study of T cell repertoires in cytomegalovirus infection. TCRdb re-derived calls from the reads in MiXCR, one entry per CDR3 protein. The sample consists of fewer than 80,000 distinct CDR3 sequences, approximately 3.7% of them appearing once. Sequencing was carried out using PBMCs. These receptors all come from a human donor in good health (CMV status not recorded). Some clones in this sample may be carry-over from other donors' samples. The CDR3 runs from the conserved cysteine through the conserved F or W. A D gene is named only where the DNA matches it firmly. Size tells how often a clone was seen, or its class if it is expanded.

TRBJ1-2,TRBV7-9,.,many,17,TGTGCCAGCAGCTCGAGGGCAGGGTTGCAGGTGGTGTATGGCTACACCTTC,CASSSRAGLQVVYGYTF
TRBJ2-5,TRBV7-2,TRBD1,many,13,TGTGCCACCTCGCGTGGGACAGAAGAGACCCAGTACTTC,CATSRGTEETQYF
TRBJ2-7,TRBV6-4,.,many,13,TGTGCCAGCACTGAACGATTGGGCTACGAGCAGTACTTC,CASTERLGYEQYF
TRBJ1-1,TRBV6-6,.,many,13,TGTGCCAGCAGTTATCGCGGGCACACTGAAGCTTTCTTT,CASSYRGHTEAFF
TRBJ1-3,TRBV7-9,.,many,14,TGTGCCAGCAGCGCGTCCTTAAAAGAAGCCCGCCAATATTTT,CASSASLKEARQYF
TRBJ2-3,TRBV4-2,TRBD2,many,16,TGTGCCAGCAGCCAAGAAAGCGGGGGTAGCACAGATACGCAGTATTTT,CASSQESGGSTDTQYF
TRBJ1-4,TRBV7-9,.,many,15,TGTGCCAGCAGCTTCCAAGGGGGAACTAATGAAAAACTGTTTTTT,CASSFQGGTNEKLFF
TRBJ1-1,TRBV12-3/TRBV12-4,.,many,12,TGTGCCAGCGCTAGGGGGGAATCTGAAGCTTTCTTT,CASARGESEAFF
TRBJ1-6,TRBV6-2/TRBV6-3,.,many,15,TGTGCCAGCAGTCCGTCGTCGGCCGGAAATTCACCCCTCCACTTT,CASSPSSAGNSPLHF
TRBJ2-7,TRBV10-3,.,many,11,TGTGCCATCAGTGATGGGGCAGAGCAGTACTTC,CAISDGAEQYF
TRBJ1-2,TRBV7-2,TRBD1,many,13,TGTGCCAGCGGACAGGACCGTAACTATGGCTACACCTTC,CASGQDRNYGYTF
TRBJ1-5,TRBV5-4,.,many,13,TGTGCCAGCAGCTCTGATCCGAATCAGCCCCAGCATTTT,CASSSDPNQPQHF
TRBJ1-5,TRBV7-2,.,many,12,TGTGCCAGCAGCTTTCAGGGAAGGGCCCAGCATTTT,CASSFQGRAQHF
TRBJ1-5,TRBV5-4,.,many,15,TGTGCCAGCAGCTTGGGAGGAAGGAGAAATCAGCCCCAGCATTTT,CASSLGGRRNQPQHF
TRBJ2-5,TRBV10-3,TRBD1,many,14,TGTGCCATCAGTGGGGGACAGGGACAAGAGACCCAGTACTTC,CAISGGQGQETQYF
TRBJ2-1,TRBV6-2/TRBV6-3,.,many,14,TGTGCCAGCAGTTACAGCCTCGGCTACAATGAGCAGTTCTTC,CASSYSLGYNEQFF
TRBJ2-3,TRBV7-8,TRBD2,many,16,TGTGCCAGCAGCTTAGCTAGCGGGGGGCCTGGAGATACGCAGTATTTT,CASSLASGGPGDTQYF
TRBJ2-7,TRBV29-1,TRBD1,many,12,TGCAGCGTTGGGGACAGCAGCTACGAGCAGTACTTC,CSVGDSSYEQYF
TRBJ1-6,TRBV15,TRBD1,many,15,TGTGCCACCAGCAGCTGGACAGGGGATAATTCACCCCTCCACTTT,CATSSWTGDNSPLHF
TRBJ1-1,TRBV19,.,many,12,TGTGCCGCCAGGGCATTTAACACTGAAGCTTTCTTT,CAARAFNTEAFF
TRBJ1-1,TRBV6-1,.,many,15,TGTGCCAGCAGTTCTGGAACTACAGGGCGCATCGGAGCTTTCTTT,CASSSGTTGRIGAFF
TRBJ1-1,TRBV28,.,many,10,TGTCCCCGGATGAACACTGAAGCTTTCTTT,CPRMNTEAFF
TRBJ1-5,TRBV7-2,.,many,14,TGTGCCAGCAGCTCCGCACGGGGGGATCAGCCCCAGCATTTT,CASSSARGDQPQHF
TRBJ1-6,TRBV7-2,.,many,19,TGTGCCAGCAGCCGGCTGGCAGTCAGGAACCGGTCCTATAATTCACCCCTCCACTTT,CASSRLAVRNRSYNSPLHF
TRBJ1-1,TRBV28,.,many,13,TGTGCCAGCAGTTTATTAGGGTCCACTGAAGCTTTCTTT,CASSLLGSTEAFF
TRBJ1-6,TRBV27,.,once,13,TGTGCCAGCAGCCGATCATTTAGTTCACCCCACCACTTT,CASSRSFSSPHHF
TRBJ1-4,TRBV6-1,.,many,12,TGTGCCAGCAGTGCTGGTTATGAAAAACTGTTTTTT,CASSAGYEKLFF
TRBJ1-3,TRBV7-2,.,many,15,TGTGCCAGCAGAGACCTACAGCGCTCTGGAAACACCATATATTTT,CASRDLQRSGNTIYF
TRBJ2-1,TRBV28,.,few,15,TGTGCCAGTAGGCCCTCAGGAGGCGTCCACAATGAGCAGTTCTTC,CASRPSGGVHNEQFF
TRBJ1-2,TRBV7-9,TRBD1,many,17,TGTGCCAGCAGCAATTTCCGGGACAGGGGTGCCAACTATGGCTACACCTTC,CASSNFRDRGANYGYTF
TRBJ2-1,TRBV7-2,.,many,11,TGTGCCTCCCGCTCCTACAATGAGCAGTTCTTC,CASRSYNEQFF
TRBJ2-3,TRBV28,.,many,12,TGTGCCAGCAGTGCCTCAGGGGAAACGCAGTATTTT,CASSASGETQYF
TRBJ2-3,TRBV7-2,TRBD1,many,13,TGTGCCAGCAGCTTGGACAGGGGAGATACGCAGTATTTT,CASSLDRGDTQYF
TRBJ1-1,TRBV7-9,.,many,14,TGTGCCAGCAGCAGGGGATCAGGGTCCACTGAAGCTTTCTTT,CASSRGSGSTEAFF
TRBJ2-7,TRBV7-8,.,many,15,TGTGCCAGCAGCTTATTTAGGAGTGCTTCCTACGAGCAGTACTTC,CASSLFRSASYEQYF
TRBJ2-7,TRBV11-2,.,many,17,TGTGCCAGCAGCTTAGGGGGGGGCGGGGGCTCCCCCTACGAGCAGTACTTC,CASSLGGGGGSPYEQYF
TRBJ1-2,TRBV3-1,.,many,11,TGTGCCAGTTTGGGGACATATGGCTACACCTTC,CASLGTYGYTF
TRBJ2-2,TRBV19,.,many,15,TGTGCCAGTACCCTAGACGGGGGGAACACCGGGGAGCTGTTTTTT,CASTLDGGNTGELFF
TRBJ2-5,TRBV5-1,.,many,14,TGCGCCAGCAGCTTGTTCACCGTGGAAGAGACCCAGTACTTC,CASSLFTVEETQYF
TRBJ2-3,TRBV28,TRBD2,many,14,TGTGCCACCCAACCTAGCGGGACCACAGATACGCAGTATTTT,CATQPSGTTDTQYF
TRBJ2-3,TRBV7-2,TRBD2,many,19,TGTGCCAGCAGCTTTTATCTGGTGTCGGGGGGGGGCTACCGTGATACGCAGTATTTT,CASSFYLVSGGGYRDTQYF
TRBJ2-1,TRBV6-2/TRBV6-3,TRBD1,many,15,TGTGCCAGCAGACAAGGGGGCTTACGTTACAATGAGCAGTTCTTC,CASRQGGLRYNEQFF
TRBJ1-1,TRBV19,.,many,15,TGTGCCAGTAGTGTGGGGCGTGGGGGAGGCACTGAAGCTTTCTTT,CASSVGRGGGTEAFF
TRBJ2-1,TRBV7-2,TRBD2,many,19,TGTGCCAGCAGCCGTCCACTAGCGGGGGGGCTGGAAGGCTACAATGAGCAGTTCTTC,CASSRPLAGGLEGYNEQFF
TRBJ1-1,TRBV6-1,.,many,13,TGTGCCAGCACCTTATCAGACAGCCCAGAAGCTTTCTTT,CASTLSDSPEAFF
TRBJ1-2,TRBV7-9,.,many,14,TGTGCCAGCAGCTTTCCAGGGGAGGGTGGTGGCTACACCTTC,CASSFPGEGGGYTF
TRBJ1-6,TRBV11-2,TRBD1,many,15,TGTGCCAGCAGCCCCGGGGCAGGGGGAAATTCACCCCTCCACTTT,CASSPGAGGNSPLHF
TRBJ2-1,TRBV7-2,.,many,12,TGTGCCAGCAGCCTAGGGACTTGGGAGCAGTTCTTC,CASSLGTWEQFF
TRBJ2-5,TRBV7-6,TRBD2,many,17,TGTGCCAGCAGCTTAGACTCTTGGCTAGCGGTAGAAGAGACCCAGTACTTC,CASSLDSWLAVEETQYF
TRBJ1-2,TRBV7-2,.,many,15,TGTGCCAGCAGCTTAGCTTTGGAACGCCCCTATGGCTACACCTTC,CASSLALERPYGYTF
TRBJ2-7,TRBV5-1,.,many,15,TGCGCCAGCAGCTCCACGTCAGGGGCCACCTACGAGCAGTACTTC,CASSSTSGATYEQYF
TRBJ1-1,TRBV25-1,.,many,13,TGTGCCAGCACCCAAGCCGGGACCTTGCAAGCTTTCTTT,CASTQAGTLQAFF
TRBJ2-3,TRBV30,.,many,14,TGTGCCTGGAGGTATAGCGGCTACACAGATACGCAGTATTTT,CAWRYSGYTDTQYF
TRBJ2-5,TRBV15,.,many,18,TGTGCCACCAGCAGAGAGGGTGCCAGGTCGAGGCTGAAAGAGACCCAGTACTTC,CATSREGARSRLKETQYF
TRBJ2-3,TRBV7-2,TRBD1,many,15,TGTGCCAGCAGCCCCGACAGGGTATTCACAGATACGCAGTATTTT,CASSPDRVFTDTQYF
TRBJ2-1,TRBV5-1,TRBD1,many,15,TGCGCCAGCAGATCGGGACAGGGTCTGTGGAATGAGCAGTTCTTC,CASRSGQGLWNEQFF
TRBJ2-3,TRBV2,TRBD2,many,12,TGTGCCAGCAGGCGGGGGGAAGATACGCAGTATTTT,CASRRGEDTQYF
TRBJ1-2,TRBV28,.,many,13,TGTGCCAGCAGACCCCAGGGCCACTATGGCTACACCTTC,CASRPQGHYGYTF
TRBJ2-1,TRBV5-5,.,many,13,TGTGCCAGCAGCCGTCGGAGCTACAATGAGCAGTTCTTC,CASSRRSYNEQFF
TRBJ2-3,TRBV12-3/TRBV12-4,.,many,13,TGTGCCAGCAGTTTCGGTGAGACAGATACGCAGTATTTT,CASSFGETDTQYF